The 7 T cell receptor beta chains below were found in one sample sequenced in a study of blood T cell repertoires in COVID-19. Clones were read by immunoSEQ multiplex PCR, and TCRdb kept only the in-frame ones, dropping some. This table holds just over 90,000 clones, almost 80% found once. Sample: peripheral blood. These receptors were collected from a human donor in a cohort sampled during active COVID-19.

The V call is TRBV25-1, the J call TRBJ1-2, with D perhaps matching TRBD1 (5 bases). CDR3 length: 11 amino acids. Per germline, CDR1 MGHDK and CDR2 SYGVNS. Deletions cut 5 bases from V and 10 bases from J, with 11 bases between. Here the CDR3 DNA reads TGTGCCAGCAGTTGGCAGGGAATCTACACCTTC. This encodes CASSWQGIYTF.

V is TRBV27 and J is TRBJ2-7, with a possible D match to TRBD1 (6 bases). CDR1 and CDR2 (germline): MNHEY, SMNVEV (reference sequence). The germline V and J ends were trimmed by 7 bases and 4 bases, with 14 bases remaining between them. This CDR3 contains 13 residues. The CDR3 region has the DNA TGTGCCAGCATGAGGCAGGGGACGTACGAGCAGTACTTC. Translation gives CASMRQGTYEQYF.

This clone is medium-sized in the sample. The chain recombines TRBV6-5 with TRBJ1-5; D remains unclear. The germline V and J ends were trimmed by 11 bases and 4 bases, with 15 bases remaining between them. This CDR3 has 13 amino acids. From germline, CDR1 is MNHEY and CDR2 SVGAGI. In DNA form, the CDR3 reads TGTGCCGTCGGTTCAGGTTCGAATCAGCCCCAGCATTTT. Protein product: CAVGSGSNQPQHF.

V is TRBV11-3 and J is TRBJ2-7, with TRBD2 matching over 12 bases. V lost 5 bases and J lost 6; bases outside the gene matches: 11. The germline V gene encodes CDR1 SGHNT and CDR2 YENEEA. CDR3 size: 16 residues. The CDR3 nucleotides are TGTGCCAGCAGCGAACTAGCGGGAGGCCCCATATCCGAGCAGTACTTC. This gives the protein CASSELAGGPISEQYF.

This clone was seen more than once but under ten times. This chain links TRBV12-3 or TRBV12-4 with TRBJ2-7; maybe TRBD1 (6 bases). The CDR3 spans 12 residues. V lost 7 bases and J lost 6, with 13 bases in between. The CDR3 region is CASTRTVREQYF. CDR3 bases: TGTGCCAGCACCAGGACAGTCCGCGAGCAGTACTTC.

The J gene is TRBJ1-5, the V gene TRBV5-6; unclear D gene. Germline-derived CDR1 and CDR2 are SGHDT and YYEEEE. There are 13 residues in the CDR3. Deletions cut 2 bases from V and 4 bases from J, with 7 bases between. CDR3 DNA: TGTGCCAGCAGCTTCGGGAGAAATCAGCCCCAGCATTTT. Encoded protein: CASSFGRNQPQHF.

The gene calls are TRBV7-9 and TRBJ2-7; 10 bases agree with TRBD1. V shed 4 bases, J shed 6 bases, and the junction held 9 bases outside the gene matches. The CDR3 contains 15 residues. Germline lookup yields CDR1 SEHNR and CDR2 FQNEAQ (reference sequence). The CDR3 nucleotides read TGTGCCAGCAGCTCACTCCGGGACAGGGGAGGCGAGCAGTACTTC. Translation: CASSSLRDRGGEQYF.